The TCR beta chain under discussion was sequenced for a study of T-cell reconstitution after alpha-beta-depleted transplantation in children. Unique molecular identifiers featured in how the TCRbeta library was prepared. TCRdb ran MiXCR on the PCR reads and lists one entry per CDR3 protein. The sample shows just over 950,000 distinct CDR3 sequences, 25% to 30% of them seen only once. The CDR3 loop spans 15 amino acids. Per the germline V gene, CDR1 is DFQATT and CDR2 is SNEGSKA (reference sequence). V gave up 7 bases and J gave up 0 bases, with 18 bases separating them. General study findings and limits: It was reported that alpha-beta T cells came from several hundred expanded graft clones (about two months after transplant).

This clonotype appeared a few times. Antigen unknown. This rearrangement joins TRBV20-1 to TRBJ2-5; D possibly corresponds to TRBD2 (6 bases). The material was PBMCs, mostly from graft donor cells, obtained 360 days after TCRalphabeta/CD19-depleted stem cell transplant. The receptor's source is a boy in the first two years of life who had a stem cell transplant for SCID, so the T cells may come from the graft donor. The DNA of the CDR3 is TGCAGTGTAGTCGGCGGGGACTGGTACCAAGAGACCCAGTACTTC. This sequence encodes CSVVGGDWYQETQYF.